The 16 T cell receptor beta chains below come from one sample, sequenced in a study of cytomegalovirus exposure and HLA in healthy donors. With 60 Vbeta and 13 Jbeta primers, the PCR was carried out. Some clones are missing from TCRdb's copy, which holds only in-frame ones; the method was immunoSEQ multiplex PCR. There are over 100,000 clones in the sample; 60% to 80% occur only once, and 1.1% lies in the top ten. Source material: PBMCs. The receptor set was obtained from a male donor in good health and CMV-seronegative.

The chain carries TRBV28 and TRBJ1-5, with TRBD1 matching 9 bases. Germline V gene sequence: CDR1 MDHEN, CDR2 SYDVKM. V was pared by 4 bases and J by 8 bases, with 6 bases of the junction left unmatched. CDR3 size: 14 residues. The CDR3 DNA reads as TGTGCCAGCAGTTCAGGACAGGGGAGGAAGCCCCAGCATTTT. Its protein product is CASSSGQGRKPQHF.

The V and J genes are TRBV7-9 and TRBJ1-2, with 8 nucleotides matching TRBD1. Trimming removed 0 bases from V and 7 bases from J; junction bases left unmatched: 10. Germline CDR1 is SEHNR and CDR2 is FQNEAQ (reference sequence). The CDR3 is made up of 16 amino acids. CDR3 in amino acids: CASSLALGQGASGYTF. DNA for the CDR3: TGTGCCAGCAGCTTAGCATTGGGGCAGGGGGCGAGTGGCTACACCTTC.

This clone was counted once. This chain connects TRBV10-3 to TRBJ2-3, with 7 nucleotides matching TRBD2. Unmatched junction bases numbered 11, after V lost 0 bases and J lost 2 bases. From germline, CDR1 is ENHRY and CDR2 SYGVKD. The CDR3 is 18 residues long. CDR3 in amino acids: CAISESFHPAGSTDTQYF. CDR3 nucleotides: TGTGCCATCAGTGAGTCGTTTCATCCAGCGGGGTCCACAGATACGCAGTATTTT.

The V and J genes are TRBV7-9 and TRBJ2-7; no reliable D call. The CDR3 length is 16 residues. V gave up 5 bases and J gave up 6 bases, with 23 bases separating them. CDR1 and CDR2 (germline): SEHNR, FQNEAQ (reference sequence). CDR3 residues: CASSPLWSRDPGEQYF. The CDR3 nucleotides are TGTGCCAGCAGCCCACTATGGAGCAGAGACCCCGGCGAGCAGTACTTC. The variable domain in full, with the rest retrieved from reference TRBV7-9 and TRBJ2-7, is DTGVSQNPRHKITKRGQNVTFRCDPISEHNRLYWYRQTLGQGPEFLTYFQNEAQLEKSRLLSDRFSAERPKGSFSTLEIQRTEQGDSAMYLCASSPLWSRDPGEQYFGPGTRLTVT.

This clone was seen only a few times. The rearrangement links TRBV4-2 to TRBJ1-5; no clear D. From germline, CDR1 is LGHNA and CDR2 YNFKEQ. The CDR3 extends over 13 amino acids. Trimming shortened V by 0 bases and J by 7 bases, and 7 bases separated the two germline ends. In nucleotides, the CDR3 is TGTGCCAGCAGCCAAGACCCGGGGCAGCCCCAGCATTTT. As protein: CASSQDPGQPQHF.

The rearrangement uses TRBV5-1 and TRBJ2-1, with 8 positions matching TRBD1. The CDR3 is 15 residues long. The V segment lost 0 bases and the J segment 1 base; nucleotides outside the gene matches: 0. CDR1 and CDR2 (germline): SGHRS, YFSETQ. DNA of the CDR3: TGCGCCAGCAGCTTGGGACAGGGGTCCTACAATGAGCAGTTCTTC. Protein product: CASSLGQGSYNEQFF.

This clone is a singleton in its sample. This chain links TRBV27 with TRBJ1-2; 7 bases match TRBD1. The CDR3 contains 15 residues. Germline CDR1 and CDR2: MNHEY and SMNVEV (reference sequence). With 5 bases clipped from V and 2 bases from J, the junction kept 8 bases outside the gene matches. CDR3 residues: CASSPRDRSNYGYTF. The CDR3 coding sequence is TGTGCCAGCAGTCCCCGGGACAGATCAAACTATGGCTACACCTTC.

CDR3 bases: TGTGCCATCAGTGAGACCGGCTATGGCTACACCTTC. It translates to CAISETGYGYTF. This chain connects TRBV10-3 to TRBJ1-2; D gene unclear. The CDR3 is made up of 12 amino acids. CDR1 is ENHRY and CDR2 is SYGVKD in the germline V gene. V gave up 2 bases and J gave up 4 bases, with 5 bases separating them.

V and J are TRBV27 and TRBJ2-7; 10 bases agree with TRBD2. Germline loops: CDR1 MNHEY, CDR2 SMNVEV (reference sequence). V shed 3 bases, J shed 2 bases, and the junction held 7 bases outside the gene matches. The CDR3 covers 16 residues. CDR3 DNA: TGTGCCAGCAGTTTTTCTCTGAGCGGGGGGGCCTACGAGCAGTACTTC. Translated: CASSFSLSGGAYEQYF.

The chain has TRBV4-1 and TRBJ2-5; 11 nucleotides line up with TRBD2. Germline V CDR1 and CDR2: MGHRA, YSYEKL. The junction had 3 bases not matched to a gene; V was cut back by 5 bases and J by 1 base. There are 15 residues in the CDR3. The CDR3 region is CASSLAGGPQETQYF. In DNA form, the CDR3 reads TGCGCCAGCAGCTTAGCGGGGGGGCCCCAAGAGACCCAGTACTTC.

J is TRBJ2-1 and V is TRBV19; 7 bases map to TRBD1. The CDR3 has 13 residues. With 11 bases clipped from V and 4 bases from J, the junction kept 8 bases outside the gene matches. Germline CDR1 reads LNHDA; CDR2 reads SQIVND (reference sequence). CDR3: CACRDSVYNEQFF. CDR3 coding DNA: TGTGCCTGCCGGGACAGTGTATACAATGAGCAGTTCTTC.

The genes are TRBV11-2 and TRBJ1-1, with D possibly TRBD1 on 5 matching bases. Germline lookup yields CDR1 SGHAT and CDR2 FQNNGV. The V and J ends lost 1 base and 3 bases respectively, with 9 bases between them. The CDR3 consists of 14 residues. Written as DNA, the CDR3 is TGTGCCAGCAGCTTAGGACAGCTCCACACTGAAGCTTTCTTT. Encoded protein: CASSLGQLHTEAFF.

The chain carries TRBV27 and TRBJ2-5; TRBD1 matches at 12 bases. Germline assignment: CDR1 MNHEY and CDR2 SMNVEV (reference sequence). This CDR3 region has 15 residues. V dropped 6 bases and J dropped 5; count of bases not matched to a gene: 7. CDR3 region: CASRRGTGGAETQYF. Here the CDR3 DNA reads TGTGCCAGCAGAAGGGGGACAGGGGGCGCGGAGACCCAGTACTTC.

This clone was seen only once. The V and J genes are TRBV9 and TRBJ2-7; TRBD2 matches 9 bases. This CDR3 has 16 amino acids. The germline CDR1 and CDR2 sequences are SGDLS and YYNGEE. Trimming at V came to 4 bases and at J to 4 bases, leaving 12 bases not matched to a gene. For the CDR3, the DNA is TGTGCCAGCAGCCCCCTGGGCGGGGGGGCCTTGTACGAGCAGTACTTC. It translates to CASSPLGGGALYEQYF.

The sample holds a few counts of this clone. The CDR3 coding sequence is TGCGCCAGCAGCCGGACACAGGGGAGAGGTAATTCACCCCTCCACTTT. Translating it yields CASSRTQGRGNSPLHF. This chain uses TRBV4-3 with TRBJ1-6, with 7 nucleotides matching TRBD1. The CDR3 is made up of 16 amino acids. The germline gives CDR1 LGHNA, CDR2 YSLEER. Germline trimming cut 4 bases from V and 6 bases from J; bases unmatched to any gene: 9.

The chain employs TRBV27 and TRBJ2-7, with TRBD2 as a possible D gene (5 bases). The V and J ends lost 3 bases and 6 bases respectively, with 21 bases between them. The CDR3 contains 16 residues. Germline CDR1 reads MNHEY; CDR2 reads SMNVEV (reference sequence). Here the CDR3 reads CASSFGFGELTLEQYF. CDR3 nucleotide sequence: TGTGCCAGCAGTTTTGGATTCGGGGAGTTGACGCTCGAGCAGTACTTC.